A selection of T cell receptor beta chains follows, all from one sample in a study of naive and memory T cell subsets. Using its own MiXCR run on the 5' RACE reads, TCRdb lists one record per CDR3 protein. This table has 60,000 or so distinct CDR3 sequences, roughly 6.7% appearing once. The source is a male donor in good health. The CDR3 runs from the conserved cysteine through the conserved F or W. D genes are given only for firm matches. The size of a clone is reported for some rows only, either as once, few or many, or as a class for expanded clones.

TGTGCCAGCAGCGTAGAGGTCAGTAGCGGGCCCGACAATGAGCAGTTCTTC	CASSVEVSSGPDNEQFF	TRBD2	few	TRBV9	TRBJ2-1
TGTGCCAGCAGTCACAGGGGACCTACTAATGAAAAACTGTTTTTT	CASSHRGPTNEKLFF	TRBD1	.	TRBV27	TRBJ1-4
TGTGCCAGCCGGTGGGACTTAGACACCGGGGAGCTGTTTTTT	CASRWDLDTGELFF	.	many	TRBV28	TRBJ2-2
TGTGCCAGCAGTCCCTGGACAGGTGACGTTGAAAAACTGTTTTTT	CASSPWTGDVEKLFF	TRBD1	few	TRBV2	TRBJ1-4
TGTGCCAGCAGCTTTCTAGGGGACTATGGCTACACCTTC	CASSFLGDYGYTF	.	few	TRBV27	TRBJ1-2
TGCAGTGCTAGAACCGGAGGGGGGGCCGCCACAGATACGCAGTATTTT	CSARTGGGAATDTQYF	.	many	TRBV20-1	TRBJ2-3
TGTGCCAGCAGCAGTGAGACATTCGTCACGGGACGAGTTGGAGAGCAGTTCTTC	CASSSETFVTGRVGEQFF	.	.	TRBV7-9	TRBJ2-1
TGTGCCAGTTCAATCGATTTGCGGGAAAAACTGTTTTTT	CASSIDLREKLFF	.	.	TRBV25-1	TRBJ1-4
TGTGCCAGTACGCCAGGGCTCTACAATGAGCAGTTCTTC	CASTPGLYNEQFF	.	.	TRBV19	TRBJ2-1
TGTGCCAGCAGACCGAACCAACAGGGGCCCCCGCGCTATGGCTACACCTTC	CASRPNQQGPPRYGYTF	TRBD1	many	TRBV5-4	TRBJ1-2
TGTGCCAGCAGCCAAGCGGCCGGAGAGCTGTTTTTT	CASSQAAGELFF	.	.	TRBV4-2	TRBJ2-2